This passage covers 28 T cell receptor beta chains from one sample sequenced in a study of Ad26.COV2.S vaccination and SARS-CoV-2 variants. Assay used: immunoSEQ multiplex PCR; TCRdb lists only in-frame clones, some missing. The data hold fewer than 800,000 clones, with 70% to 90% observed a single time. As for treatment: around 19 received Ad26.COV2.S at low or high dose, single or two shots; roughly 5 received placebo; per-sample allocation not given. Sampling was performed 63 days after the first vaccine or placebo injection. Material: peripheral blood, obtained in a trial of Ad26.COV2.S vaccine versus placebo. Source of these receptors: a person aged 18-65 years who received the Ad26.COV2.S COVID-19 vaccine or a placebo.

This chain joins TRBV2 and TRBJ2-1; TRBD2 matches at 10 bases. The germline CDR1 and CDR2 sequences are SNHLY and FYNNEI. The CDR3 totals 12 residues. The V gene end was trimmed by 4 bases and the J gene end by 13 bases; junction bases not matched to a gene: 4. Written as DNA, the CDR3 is TGTGCCAGCAGTGGGCAGCGGGAGGGCCAGTTCTTC. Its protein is CASSGQREGQFF. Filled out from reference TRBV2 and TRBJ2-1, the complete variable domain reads EPEVTQTPSHQVTQMGQEVILRCVPISNHLYFYWYRQILGQKVEFLVSFYNNEISEKSEIFDDQFSVERPDGSNFTLKIRSTKLEDSAMYFCASSGQREGQFFGPGTRLTVL.

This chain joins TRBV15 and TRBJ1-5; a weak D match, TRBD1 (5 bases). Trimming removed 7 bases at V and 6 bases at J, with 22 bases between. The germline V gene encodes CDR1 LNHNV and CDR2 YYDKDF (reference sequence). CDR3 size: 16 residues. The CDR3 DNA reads TGTGCCACCAAACCCGACAGCCCGGGGTACGGTCAGCCCCAGCATTTT. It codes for CATKPDSPGYGQPQHF.

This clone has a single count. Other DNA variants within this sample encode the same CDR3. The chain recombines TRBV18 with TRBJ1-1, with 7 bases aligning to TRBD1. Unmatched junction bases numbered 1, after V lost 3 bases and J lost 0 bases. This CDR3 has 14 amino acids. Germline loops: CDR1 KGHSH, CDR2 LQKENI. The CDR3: CASSPGQLNTEAFF. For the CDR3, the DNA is TGTGCCAGCTCACCGGGACAGCTGAACACTGAAGCTTTCTTT.

The CDR3 protein is CASSLWDRGAFREKLFF. The CDR3 DNA follows: TGTGCCAGCAGCTTGTGGGACAGGGGAGCCTTTAGGGAAAAACTGTTTTTT. The V gene is TRBV7-9, the J gene TRBJ1-4; 10 bases fit TRBD1. The V gene's germline CDR1 is SEHNR and CDR2 FQNEAQ (reference sequence). Trimming took 3 bases from V and 8 from J; bases not matched to a gene: 12. This CDR3 contains 17 residues.

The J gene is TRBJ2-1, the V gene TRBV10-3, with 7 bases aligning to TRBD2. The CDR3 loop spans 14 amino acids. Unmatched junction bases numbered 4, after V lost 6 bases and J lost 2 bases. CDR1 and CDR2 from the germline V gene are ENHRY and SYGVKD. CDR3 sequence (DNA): TGTGCCATCAGGCTAGCGGAAACCTACAATGAGCAGTTCTTC. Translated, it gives CAIRLAETYNEQFF.

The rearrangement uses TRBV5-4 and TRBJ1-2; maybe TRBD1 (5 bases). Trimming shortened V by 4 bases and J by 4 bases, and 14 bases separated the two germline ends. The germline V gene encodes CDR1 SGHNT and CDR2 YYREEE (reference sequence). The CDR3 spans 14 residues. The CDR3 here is CASSPARQLYGYTF. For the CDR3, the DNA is TGTGCCAGCAGCCCCGCCCGACAGCTCTATGGCTACACCTTC.

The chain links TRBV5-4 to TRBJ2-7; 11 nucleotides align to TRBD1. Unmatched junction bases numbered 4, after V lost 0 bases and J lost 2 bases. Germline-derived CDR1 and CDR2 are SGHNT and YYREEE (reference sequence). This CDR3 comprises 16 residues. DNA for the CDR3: TGTGCCAGCAGCTTGGCCCGGACAGGGGGCCCCTACGAGCAGTACTTC. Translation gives CASSLARTGGPYEQYF. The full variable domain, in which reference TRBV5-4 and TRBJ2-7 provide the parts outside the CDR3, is ETGVTQSPTHLIKTRGQQVTLRCSSQSGHNTVSWYQQALGQGPQFIFQYYREEENGRGNFPPRFSGLQFPNYSSELNVNALELDDSALYLCASSLARTGGPYEQYFGPGTRLTVT.

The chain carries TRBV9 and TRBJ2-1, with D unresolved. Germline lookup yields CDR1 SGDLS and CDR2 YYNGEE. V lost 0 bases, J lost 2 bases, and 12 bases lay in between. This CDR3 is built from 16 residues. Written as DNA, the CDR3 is TGTGCCAGCAGCGTAGGAGTCCTAACCACCTACAATGAGCAGTTCTTC. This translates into CASSVGVLTTYNEQFF.

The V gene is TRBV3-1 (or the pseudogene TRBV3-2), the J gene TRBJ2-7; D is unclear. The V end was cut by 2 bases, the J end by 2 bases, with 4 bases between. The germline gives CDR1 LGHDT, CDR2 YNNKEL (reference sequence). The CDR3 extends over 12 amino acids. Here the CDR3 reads CASSQSTYEQYF. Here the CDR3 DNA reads TGTGCCAGCAGCCAATCAACCTACGAGCAGTACTTC.

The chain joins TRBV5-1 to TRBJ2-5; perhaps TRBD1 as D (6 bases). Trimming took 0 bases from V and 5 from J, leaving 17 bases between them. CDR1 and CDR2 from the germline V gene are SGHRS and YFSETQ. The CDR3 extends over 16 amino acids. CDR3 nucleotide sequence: TGCGCCAGCAGCTTGGGAGGCCTGACAGGCGGGGAGACCCAGTACTTC. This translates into CASSLGGLTGGETQYF.

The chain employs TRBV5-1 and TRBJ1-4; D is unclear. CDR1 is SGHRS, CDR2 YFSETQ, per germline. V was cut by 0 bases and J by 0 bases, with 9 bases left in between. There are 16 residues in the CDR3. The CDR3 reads CASSLEGGATNEKLFF. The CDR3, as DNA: TGCGCCAGCAGCTTGGAGGGCGGAGCAACTAATGAAAAACTGTTTTTT.

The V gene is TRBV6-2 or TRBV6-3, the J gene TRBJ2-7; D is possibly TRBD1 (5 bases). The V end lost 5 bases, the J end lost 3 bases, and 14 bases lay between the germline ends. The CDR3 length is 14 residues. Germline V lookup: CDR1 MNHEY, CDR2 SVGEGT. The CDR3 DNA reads TGTGCCAGCAGTAAACAGGTTTTCCTCTACGAGCAGTACTTC. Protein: CASSKQVFLYEQYF.

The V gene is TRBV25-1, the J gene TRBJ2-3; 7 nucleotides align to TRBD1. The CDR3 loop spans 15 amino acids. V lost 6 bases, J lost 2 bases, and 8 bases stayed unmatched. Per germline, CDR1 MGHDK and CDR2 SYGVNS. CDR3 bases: TGTGCCAGCAGCCCCCGACAGGGTCCCACAGATACGCAGTATTTT. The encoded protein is CASSPRQGPTDTQYF.

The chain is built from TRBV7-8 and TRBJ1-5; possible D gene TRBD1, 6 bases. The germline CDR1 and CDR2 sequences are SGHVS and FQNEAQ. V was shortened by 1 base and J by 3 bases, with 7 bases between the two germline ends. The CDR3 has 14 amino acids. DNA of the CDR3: TGTGCCAGCAGCTTAGGGACAGACAATCAGCCCCAGCATTTT. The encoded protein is CASSLGTDNQPQHF.

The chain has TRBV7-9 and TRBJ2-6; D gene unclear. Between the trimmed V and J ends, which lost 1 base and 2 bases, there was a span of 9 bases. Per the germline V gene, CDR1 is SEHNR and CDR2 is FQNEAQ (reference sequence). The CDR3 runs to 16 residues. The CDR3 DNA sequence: TGTGCCAGCAGCTTAGTAGTCCCAGCTGGGGCCAACGTCCTGACTTTC. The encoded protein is CASSLVVPAGANVLTF. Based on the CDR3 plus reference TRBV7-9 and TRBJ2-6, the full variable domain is DTGVSQNPRHKITKRGQNVTFRCDPISEHNRLYWYRQTLGQGPEFLTYFQNEAQLEKSRLLSDRFSAERPKGSFSTLEIQRTEQGDSAMYLCASSLVVPAGANVLTFGAGSRLTVL.

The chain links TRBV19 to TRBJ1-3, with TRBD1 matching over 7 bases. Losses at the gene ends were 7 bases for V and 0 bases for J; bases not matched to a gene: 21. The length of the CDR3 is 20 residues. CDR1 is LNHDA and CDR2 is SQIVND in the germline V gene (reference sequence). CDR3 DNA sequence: TGTGCCAGTACGCGCACGTACGGGACAGTGAGTTCATCCTCTGGAAACACCATATATTTT. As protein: CASTRTYGTVSSSSGNTIYF.

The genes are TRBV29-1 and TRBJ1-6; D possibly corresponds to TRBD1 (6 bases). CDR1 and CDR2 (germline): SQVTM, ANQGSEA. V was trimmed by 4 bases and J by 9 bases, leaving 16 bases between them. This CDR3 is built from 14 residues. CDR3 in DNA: TGCAGCGTTGCTCCACAGGGACCGGGTTCACCCCTCCACTTT. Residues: CSVAPQGPGSPLHF.

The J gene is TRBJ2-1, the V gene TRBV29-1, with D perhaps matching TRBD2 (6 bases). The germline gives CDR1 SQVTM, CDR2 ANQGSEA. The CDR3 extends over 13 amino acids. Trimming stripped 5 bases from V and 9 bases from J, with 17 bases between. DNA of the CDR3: TGCAGCGTTCGCTTTAGCGGAAGGGGTGAGCAGTTCTTC. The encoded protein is CSVRFSGRGEQFF.

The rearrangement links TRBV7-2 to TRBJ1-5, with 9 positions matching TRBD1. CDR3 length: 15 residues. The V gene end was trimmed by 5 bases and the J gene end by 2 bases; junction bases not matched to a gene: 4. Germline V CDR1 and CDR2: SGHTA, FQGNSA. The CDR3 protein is CASSAQGAGNQPQHF. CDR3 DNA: TGTGCCAGCAGCGCACAGGGGGCAGGCAATCAGCCCCAGCATTTT.

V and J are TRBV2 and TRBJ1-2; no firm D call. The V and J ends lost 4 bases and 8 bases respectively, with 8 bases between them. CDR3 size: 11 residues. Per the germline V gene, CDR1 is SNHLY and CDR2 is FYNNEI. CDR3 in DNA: TGTGCCAGCAGTGCGGGAATCGGCTACACCTTC. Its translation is CASSAGIGYTF.

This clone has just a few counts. The CDR3 DNA reads as TGTGCCAGCAGTTATAGGGCCACCAGCTCCTACGAGCAGTACTTC. It specifies CASSYRATSSYEQYF. The chain uses TRBV6-2 or TRBV6-3 and TRBJ2-7; no firm D call. CDR1 and CDR2 from the germline V gene are MNHEY and SVGEGT. V lost 3 bases and J 0 bases, leaving 12 bases between the germline ends. The CDR3 runs to 15 residues.

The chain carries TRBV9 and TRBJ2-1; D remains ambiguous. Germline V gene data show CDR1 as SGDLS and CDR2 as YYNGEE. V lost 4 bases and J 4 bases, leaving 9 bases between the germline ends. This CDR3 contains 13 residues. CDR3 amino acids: CASSPRTYNEQFF. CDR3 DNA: TGTGCCAGCAGCCCCCGGACGTACAATGAGCAGTTCTTC.

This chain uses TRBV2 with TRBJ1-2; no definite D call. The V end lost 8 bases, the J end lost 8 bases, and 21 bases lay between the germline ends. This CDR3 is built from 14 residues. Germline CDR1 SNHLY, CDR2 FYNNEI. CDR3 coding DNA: TGTGCCAGCCGCCCCCGGGCCCCGTCGAGAGGCTACACCTTC. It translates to CASRPRAPSRGYTF.

The CDR3 DNA follows: TGTGCCATCAGTGAAGGCGGTAGCAATCAGCCCCAGCATTTT. Residues: CAISEGGSNQPQHF. The gene calls are TRBV10-3 and TRBJ1-5; no definite D call. The CDR3 is 14 residues long. Trimming cost V 3 bases and J 0 bases, with 6 bases left between them. Germline values: CDR1 ENHRY, CDR2 SYGVKD.

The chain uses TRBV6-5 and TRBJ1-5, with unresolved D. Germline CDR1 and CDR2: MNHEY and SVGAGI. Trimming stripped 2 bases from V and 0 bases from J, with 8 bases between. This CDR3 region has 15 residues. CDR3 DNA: TGTGCCAGCAGTTACCGGGTAGATAGCAATCAGCCCCAGCATTTT. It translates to CASSYRVDSNQPQHF.

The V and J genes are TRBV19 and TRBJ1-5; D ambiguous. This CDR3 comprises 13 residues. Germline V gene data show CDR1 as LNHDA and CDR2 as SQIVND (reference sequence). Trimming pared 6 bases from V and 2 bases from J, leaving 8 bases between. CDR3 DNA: TGTGCCAGTAGAGTATCTGGCAATCAGCCCCAGCATTTT. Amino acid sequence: CASRVSGNQPQHF.

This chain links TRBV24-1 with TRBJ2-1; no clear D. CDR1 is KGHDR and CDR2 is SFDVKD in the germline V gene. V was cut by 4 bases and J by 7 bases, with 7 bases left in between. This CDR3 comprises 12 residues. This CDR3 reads CATSDRNNEQFF. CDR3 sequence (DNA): TGTGCCACCAGTGACCGAAATAATGAGCAGTTCTTC.

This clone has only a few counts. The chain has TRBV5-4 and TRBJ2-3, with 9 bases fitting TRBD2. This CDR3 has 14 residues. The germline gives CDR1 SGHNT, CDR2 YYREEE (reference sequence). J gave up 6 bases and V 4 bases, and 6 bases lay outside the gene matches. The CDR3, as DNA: TGTGCCAGCAGCCCGGGACTAGCTAGGGATACGCAGTATTTT. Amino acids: CASSPGLARDTQYF.